These 11 T cell receptor beta chains originate from one sample sequenced in a study of blood T cell repertoires in COVID-19. The repertoire was sequenced with immunoSEQ multiplex PCR; TCRdb's copy has only in-frame clones and lacks some. The repertoire includes 200,000 to 250,000 clones, 80% of them detected once, and more than 7% sits in the top ten. Sequencing was carried out using peripheral blood. The origin of the receptors is a woman in her 70s with acute or convalescent COVID-19.

DNA of the CDR3: TGTGCCAGTAAGGAGCAAATCTCTGGAAACACCATATATTTT. It codes for CASKEQISGNTIYF. V usage is TRBV19 and J usage is TRBJ1-3; D is undetermined. The CDR3 length is 14 residues. Germline lookup yields CDR1 LNHDA and CDR2 SQIVND (reference sequence). Trimming took 7 bases from V and 0 from J, leaving 10 bases between them.

The chain joins TRBV15 to TRBJ1-6, with D unclear. The V gene lost 0 bases and the J gene lost 7 bases, with 13 bases spanning the gap. The V gene's germline CDR1 is LNHNV and CDR2 YYDKDF (reference sequence). This CDR3 spans 16 amino acids. CDR3 in DNA: TGTGCCACCAGCAGAGATCAATACAGTCGAAATTCACCCCTCCACTTT. Protein product: CATSRDQYSRNSPLHF.

The chain has TRBV5-1 and TRBJ2-7; 7 nucleotides line up with TRBD1. V gave up 3 bases and J gave up 6 bases; unmatched junction bases: 12. The germline gives CDR1 SGHRS, CDR2 YFSETQ. This CDR3 contains 15 residues. The DNA for the CDR3 is TGCGCCAGCAGCTCAAGACAGGGTCCCGCCCTCGAGCAGTACTTC. Protein product: CASSSRQGPALEQYF.

This chain connects TRBV25-1 to TRBJ1-4, with D possibly TRBD1 on 6 matching bases. The CDR3 is made up of 18 amino acids. CDR1 and CDR2 (germline): MGHDK, SYGVNS. V was shortened by 3 bases and J by 0 bases, with 17 bases between the two germline ends. The DNA of the CDR3 is TGTGCCAGCAGTGACTACCGACAGGCTACTGCAACTAATGAAAAACTGTTTTTT. This encodes CASSDYRQATATNEKLFF. The whole variable domain, remainder taken from reference TRBV25-1 and TRBJ1-4, is EADIYQTPRYLVIGTGKKITLECSQTMGHDKMYWYQQDPGMELHLIHYSYGVNSTEKGDLSSESTVSRIRTEHFPLTLESARPSHTSQYLCASSDYRQATATNEKLFFGSGTQLSVL.

This clone was detected a few times. CDR3 DNA: TGTGCCTGGAGAGGGGGGGCGTGGGGAACACCCCTCCACTTT. Protein product: CAWRGGAWGTPLHF. The rearrangement uses TRBV30 and TRBJ1-6; maybe TRBD1 (6 bases). Germline CDR1 and CDR2: GTSNPN and SVGIG (reference sequence). This CDR3 is 14 amino acids long. Trimming left V 3 bases short and J 11 bases short, with 17 bases between.

The gene calls are TRBV5-8 and TRBJ1-5; D unresolved. This CDR3 has 12 residues. The germline V gene encodes CDR1 SGHTS and CDR2 YDEGEE. V lost 2 bases and J lost 5, with 5 bases in between. CDR3 sequence (DNA): TGTGCCAGCAGCTTTTTCGATCAGCCCCAGCATTTT. It encodes CASSFFDQPQHF.

The chain uses TRBV5-1 and TRBJ2-2, with D possibly matching TRBD2 (5 bases). V lost 1 base and J 7 bases, leaving 14 bases between the germline ends. The CDR3 spans 15 residues. Looked up from germline, CDR1 is SGHRS and CDR2 is YFSETQ. The CDR3 loop reads CASSLNFGGGGELFF. CDR3 DNA: TGCGCCAGCAGCTTGAACTTTGGAGGAGGCGGGGAGCTGTTTTTT.

The J gene is TRBJ1-5, the V gene TRBV18, with D perhaps TRBD1 (5 bases). The CDR3 extends over 15 amino acids. Germline V gene sequence: CDR1 KGHSH, CDR2 LQKENI. The germline V and J ends were trimmed by 3 bases and 6 bases, with 15 bases remaining between them. The CDR3 loop reads CASSPSRAHIQPQHF. In nucleotides, the CDR3 is TGTGCCAGCTCACCGAGCAGGGCCCACATTCAGCCCCAGCATTTT.

The chain links TRBV27 to TRBJ2-1; a weak D match, TRBD1 (6 bases). Germline values: CDR1 MNHEY, CDR2 SMNVEV (reference sequence). Trimming pared 3 bases from V and 1 base from J, leaving 19 bases between. There are 18 residues in the CDR3. The CDR3 region is CASSFVSKGVLSYNEQFF. The CDR3 nucleotides read TGTGCCAGCAGTTTCGTTAGTAAGGGGGTATTGTCCTACAATGAGCAGTTCTTC.

The V call is TRBV7-2, the J call TRBJ1-1; 9 nucleotides match TRBD1. The CDR3 is 14 amino acids. CDR1 is SGHTA, CDR2 FQGNSA, per germline. The V gene end was trimmed by 4 bases and the J gene end by 5 bases; junction bases not matched to a gene: 5. The CDR3 region is CASSSTGGATEAFF. The CDR3 DNA reads as TGTGCCAGCAGCTCCACAGGGGGCGCGACTGAAGCTTTCTTT.

The gene calls are TRBV30 and TRBJ1-1; possible D gene TRBD1, 5 bases. The CDR3 is 15 amino acids. Per germline, CDR1 GTSNPN and CDR2 SVGIG (reference sequence). Trimming removed 3 bases from V and 4 bases from J, with 18 bases in between. This CDR3 is CAWRGFQGPVTEAFF. In DNA, the CDR3 is TGTGCCTGGAGGGGGTTTCAGGGTCCCGTCACTGAAGCTTTCTTT.